The rows below give T cell receptor beta chains drawn from one sample of a study of early T cells in non-severe SARS-CoV-2 infection. TCRdb redid the calling of the 5' RACE reads with MiXCR, one entry per CDR3 protein. The sample holds tens of thousands of distinct CDR3 sequences; approximately 5% are singletons and the top ten take 16%. Sequenced: whole blood. The receptors here all came from an adult who was a healthcare worker with PCR-confirmed SARS-CoV-2 infection or an uninfected control (not recorded which). Each CDR3 is given with its conserved first and last residue. Each record gives: D gene, V gene, clone size, CDR3 length, J gene, CDR3 protein, CDR3 DNA. A D gene is named only where the DNA matches it firmly. Some rows have no size entry. The others give once, few or many, or a class for an expanded clone.

>TRBD1|TRBV7-9|-|14|TRBJ1-5
CASSLAGGDQPQHF
TGTGCCAGCAGTTTAGCAGGGGGTGACCAGCCCCAGCATTTT
>-|TRBV7-6|-|14|TRBJ2-2
CASNRQGGIGELFF
TGTGCCAGCAACCGCCAGGGGGGGATCGGGGAGCTGTTTTTT
>-|TRBV3-1|-|14|TRBJ2-5
CATQGTARDETQYF
TGTGCCACCCAGGGCACTGCGCGGGATGAGACCCAGTACTTC
>TRBD2|TRBV6-2/TRBV6-3|-|16|TRBJ2-3
CASSYGTSGSTDTQYF
TGTGCCAGCAGTTACGGGACTAGCGGTTCCACAGATACGCAGTATTTT
>-|TRBV9|medium-sized|13|TRBJ2-5
CASSVARGETQYF
TGTGCCAGCAGCGTAGCAAGGGGGGAGACCCAGTACTTC
>-|TRBV6-1|many|14|TRBJ1-4
CASRGGAGREKLFF
TGTGCCAGCAGAGGAGGGGCAGGGCGGGAAAAACTGTTTTTT
>-|TRBV18|many|13|TRBJ2-2
CASSPTGGGELFF
TGTGCCAGCTCACCGACAGGTGGCGGGGAGCTGTTTTTT
>-|TRBV7-9|-|15|TRBJ2-3
CASSLDGGPTDTQYF
TGTGCCAGCAGCTTAGATGGGGGGCCCACAGATACGCAGTATTTT
>-|TRBV3-1|-|12|TRBJ1-1
CASGDREAGHFF
TGTGCCAGCGGGGATAGGGAAGCGGGCCACTTCTTT
>TRBD1|TRBV4-3|few|13|TRBJ1-6
CASREQGNSPLHF
TGCGCCAGCAGGGAACAGGGGAATTCACCCCTCCACTTT
>-|TRBV12-3/TRBV12-4|medium-sized|15|TRBJ2-6
CASSLGVRGANVLTF
TGTGCCAGCAGTTTAGGGGTACGTGGGGCCAACGTCCTGACTTTC
>TRBD2|TRBV20-1|many|14|TRBJ2-3
CSARRRGSTDTQYF
TGCAGTGCTAGAAGGCGGGGGAGCACAGATACGCAGTATTTT
>-|TRBV6-2/TRBV6-3|few|12|TRBJ2-2
CASSFRAGELFF
TGTGCCAGCAGTTTCCGAGCGGGGGAGCTGTTTTTT
>-|TRBV11-2|few|14|TRBJ1-4
CASSLGGRNEKLFF
TGTGCCAGCAGCTTAGGGGGGCGCAATGAAAAACTGTTTTTT
>-|TRBV6-2/TRBV6-3|many|14|TRBJ2-4
CASSYAGTKNIQYF
TGTGCCAGCAGTTATGCGGGGACCAAAAACATTCAGTACTTC
>-|TRBV19|-|15|TRBJ2-7
CASSPTRAYSYEQYF
TGTGCCAGTAGTCCAACGAGGGCGTACTCCTACGAGCAGTACTTC
>-|TRBV4-2|few|15|TRBJ1-1
CASSQDFQGFAEAFF
TGTGCCAGCAGCCAAGATTTTCAGGGTTTCGCTGAAGCTTTCTTT
>-|TRBV24-1|many|17|TRBJ1-4
CATSDCRDLVGNEKLFF
TGTGCCACCAGTGATTGCCGGGACCTAGTTGGGAATGAAAAACTGTTTTTT
>TRBD2|TRBV29-1|many|18|TRBJ2-1
CSVEYPGTSGGSYNEQFF
TGCAGCGTTGAATACCCCGGGACTAGCGGGGGATCCTACAATGAGCAGTTCTTC
>TRBD1|TRBV6-2/TRBV6-3|-|15|TRBJ1-5
CASSGRQGGNQPQHF
TGTGCCAGCAGCGGACGACAGGGGGGCAATCAGCCCCAGCATTTT
>TRBD1|TRBV7-3|many|14|TRBJ1-1
CASSSDRLNTEAFF
TGTGCCAGCAGCTCGGACAGGTTGAACACTGAAGCTTTCTTT
>TRBD2|TRBV4-2|medium-sized|16|TRBJ2-7
CASSQLLGTSAYEQYF
TGTGCCAGCAGCCAACTTTTGGGGACTAGCGCCTACGAGCAGTACTTC
>TRBD1|TRBV12-3/TRBV12-4|many|15|TRBJ1-1
CASHKPTGGGNEAFF
TGTGCCAGCCACAAACCTACAGGGGGAGGAAATGAAGCTTTCTTT
>-|TRBV7-6|many|14|TRBJ2-3
CASSRDLSPDTQYF
TGTGCCAGCAGCCGAGACTTGAGCCCAGATACGCAGTATTTT
>-|TRBV20-1|many|13|TRBJ1-6
CSAIGSWNSPLHF
TGCAGTGCTATAGGGTCGTGGAATTCACCCCTCCACTTT
>-|TRBV18|-|13|TRBJ2-1
CASTLDIYNEQFF
TGTGCCAGCACCCTAGACATCTACAATGAGCAGTTCTTC
>-|TRBV7-9|many|15|TRBJ1-1
CASSRDSLMGTEAFF
TGTGCCAGCAGCCGGGATAGTTTAATGGGCACTGAAGCTTTCTTT
>TRBD1|TRBV12-3/TRBV12-4|-|14|TRBJ2-1
CASSLQGVHNEQFF
TGTGCCAGCAGTTTACAGGGGGTCCACAATGAGCAGTTCTTC
>TRBD1|TRBV5-1|-|16|TRBJ1-1
CASSLETGQWGTEAFF
TGCGCCAGCAGCTTGGAAACGGGACAGTGGGGCACTGAAGCTTTCTTT
>TRBD1|TRBV12-3/TRBV12-4|many|17|TRBJ2-3
CASSLARGQVLDNTQYF
TGTGCCAGCAGTTTAGCCCGGGGACAGGTACTCGATAATACGCAGTATTTT
>-|TRBV2|many|14|TRBJ1-5
CASSERGGHQPQHF
TGTGCCAGCAGTGAACGGGGAGGCCATCAGCCCCAGCATTTT
>-|TRBV3-1|few|12|TRBJ2-7
CASSQGTYEQYF
TGTGCCAGCAGCCAAGGAACATACGAGCAGTACTTC
>-|TRBV3-2|many|15|TRBJ1-2
CASSQVLGTSYGYTF
TGTGCCAGCAGCCAAGTTCTAGGGACATCCTATGGCTACACCTTC
>-|TRBV7-6|many|14|TRBJ2-7
CASSLTGGIYEQYF
TGTGCCAGCAGCTTAACGGGGGGCATCTACGAGCAGTACTTC
>-|TRBV9|hyperexpanded|13|TRBJ2-2
CASSRGLSGELFF
TGTGCCAGCAGCAGGGGACTGAGCGGGGAGCTGTTTTTT
>TRBD2|TRBV27|many|14|TRBJ2-1
CASSPSGSYNEQFF
TGTGCCAGCAGTCCTAGCGGCTCCTACAATGAGCAGTTCTTC
>-|TRBV30|many|13|TRBJ2-5
CAWSVQVRETQYF
TGTGCCTGGAGTGTACAGGTTCGAGAGACCCAGTACTTC
>-|TRBV6-6|medium-sized|14|TRBJ2-7
CASRPVRGTDEQYF
TGTGCCAGCAGACCCGTTAGGGGGACGGACGAGCAGTACTTC
>TRBD1|TRBV4-2|many|18|TRBJ1-3
CASRKKGRQGATGNTIYF
TGTGCCAGCAGGAAAAAGGGCCGACAGGGGGCAACGGGAAACACCATATATTTT
>-|TRBV7-8|many|12|TRBJ2-3
CASSYLPDTQYF
TGTGCCAGCAGCTACCTCCCAGATACGCAGTATTTT
>-|TRBV6-2/TRBV6-3|many|13|TRBJ2-7
CATGGGPSYEQYF
TGTGCCACCGGAGGTGGTCCTTCCTACGAGCAGTACTTC
>-|TRBV7-8|medium-sized|15|TRBJ1-4
CASRRGAGLNEKLFF
TGTGCCAGCAGGAGGGGGGCAGGGCTTAATGAAAAACTGTTTTTT
>TRBD1|TRBV27|-|15|TRBJ2-5
CASRTGQGRQETQYF
TGTGCCAGCAGAACCGGACAGGGGAGGCAAGAGACCCAGTACTTC
>-|TRBV20-1|many|13|TRBJ2-7
CSARPPLIYEQYF
TGCAGTGCAAGACCCCCGTTGATCTACGAGCAGTACTTC
>-|TRBV29-1|many|14|TRBJ1-4
CSVEHGREGEKLFF
TGCAGCGTTGAACACGGCAGGGAAGGTGAAAAACTGTTTTTT
>-|TRBV7-6|few|12|TRBJ2-7
CASSVTEYEQYF
TGTGCCAGCAGCGTGACAGAGTACGAGCAGTACTTC
>-|TRBV11-2|-|13|TRBJ2-3
CASVWGSTDTQYF
TGTGCCAGCGTTTGGGGCAGCACAGATACGCAGTATTTT
>-|TRBV12-3/TRBV12-4|-|15|TRBJ2-5
CASSFRGGNKETQYF
TGTGCCAGCAGTTTTAGGGGAGGAAACAAGGAGACCCAGTACTTC
>-|TRBV2|-|14|TRBJ2-1
CASNWASPSNEQFF
TGTGCCAGCAATTGGGCAAGCCCGAGCAATGAGCAGTTCTTC
>-|TRBV7-6|many|13|TRBJ2-1
CASSGYGGYEQFF
TGTGCCAGCAGCGGTTACGGGGGCTATGAGCAGTTCTTC
>-|TRBV7-9|many|13|TRBJ2-7
CASSSGWTYEQYF
TGTGCCAGCAGTTCGGGCTGGACCTACGAGCAGTACTTC
>TRBD2|TRBV20-1|few|16|TRBJ2-7
CSAPGTSGGQPYEQYF
TGCAGTGCACCTGGGACTAGCGGGGGGCAACCCTACGAGCAGTACTTC
>TRBD2|TRBV13|many|15|TRBJ2-7
CASSLEEAGPYEQYF
TGTGCCAGCAGCTTAGAGGAAGCGGGGCCCTACGAGCAGTACTTC
>TRBD1|TRBV2|many|15|TRBJ2-4
CASSDDRGGLDIQYF
TGTGCCAGCAGTGACGACAGGGGCGGTTTGGACATTCAGTACTTC
>-|TRBV4-3|-|16|TRBJ2-3
CASSQDATGPTDTQYF
TGCGCCAGCAGCCAAGACGCCACGGGGCCCACAGATACGCAGTATTTT
>-|TRBV9|many|13|TRBJ2-5
CASSTGTQETQYF
TGTGCCAGCAGCACCGGGACCCAAGAGACCCAGTACTTC
>TRBD1|TRBV6-5|few|15|TRBJ1-5
CASSYSTGFGQPQHF
TGTGCCAGCAGTTACTCGACAGGGTTTGGTCAGCCCCAGCATTTT
>-|TRBV6-6|-|16|TRBJ1-4
CASSRGGGATNEKLFF
TGTGCCAGCAGTCGCGGGGGTGGGGCAACTAATGAAAAACTGTTTTTT
>-|TRBV11-2|many|16|TRBJ2-3
CASRSDLAPRPDTQYF
TGTGCCAGTCGGAGCGACTTAGCGCCTAGGCCAGATACGCAGTATTTT
>TRBD2|TRBV2|few|14|TRBJ2-3
CASRASGSTDTQYF
TGTGCCAGCAGGGCTAGCGGTAGCACAGATACGCAGTATTTT